This TCR beta chain was recovered during a study of radiotherapy plus CTLA-4 blockade in lung cancer. The V and J ends lost 4 bases and 3 bases, in that order; junction bases with no gene match: 10. Germline loops: CDR1 SGHTS, CDR2 YDEGEE. The CDR3 spans 16 residues. Study conclusions and caveats: Early blood T cell clone dynamics reportedly forecast response best, with interferon-beta. Blood-borne expansion of tumor-derived TCR clones followed radiotherapy plus ipilimumab.

The assay was immunoSEQ multiplex PCR, and TCRdb's table has in-frame clones only and misses some. Of roughly 69,000 clones in the sample, more than 70% were seen once. Regarding this clone: Antigen specificity is unknown.

The J gene is TRBJ2-7, the V gene TRBV5-8, with TRBD1 matching 10 bases. The source was peripheral blood, collected from a patient treated with radiotherapy plus ipilimumab. The receptor was isolated from a human donor with non-small cell lung cancer whose response to radiotherapy plus ipilimumab could not be evaluated. Some clones in this sample may be carry-over from other donors' samples. The CDR3, as DNA: TGTGCCAGCAGCCCTCGGTTAGGACAGGGGGTCTACGAGCAGTACTTC. Translation gives CASSPRLGQGVYEQYF. The complete variable domain, with remaining parts taken from reference TRBV5-8 and TRBJ2-7, reads EAGVTQSPTHLIKTRGQQATLRCSPISGHTSVYWYQQALGLGLQFLLWYDEGEERNRGNFPPRFSGRQFPNYSSELNVNALELEDSALYLCASSPRLGQGVYEQYFGPGTRLTVT.